The sequence of this TCR beta chain was determined in a study of T-cell memory formation after mild COVID-19. Findings and caveats of the study: There were some responding clones in pre-infection memory, which suggested that cross-reactive memory had joined. Clones that contracted clustered mainly in CM and EM if CD4+ and in EMRA if CD8+.

Of note for this clonotype: Its antigen is still unknown.

The CDR3 length is 15 residues. V lost 4 bases and J 3 bases, leaving 14 bases between the germline ends. TCR alpha and TCR beta cDNA libraries with sample barcodes and UMIs came from 5'RACE using constant-segment primers. TCRdb recomputed calls from the 5' RACE reads with MiXCR, one row per CDR3 protein. Of over 350,000 distinct CDR3 sequences in the sample, around 24% were seen once. The chain uses TRBV12-3 or TRBV12-4 and TRBJ2-3; tentatively, D is TRBD2 (6 bases). The origin of this receptor is an adult woman who had mild COVID-19 (a few samples of this study predate the infection). Cell type and time point are not known. The material sequenced was PBMCs or a T cell subset sorted from them (not recorded which). CDR3 loop: CASSSLSGVTDTQYF. CDR3 DNA: TGTGCCAGCAGTTCGCTTTCGGGGGTAACAGATACGCAGTATTTT.